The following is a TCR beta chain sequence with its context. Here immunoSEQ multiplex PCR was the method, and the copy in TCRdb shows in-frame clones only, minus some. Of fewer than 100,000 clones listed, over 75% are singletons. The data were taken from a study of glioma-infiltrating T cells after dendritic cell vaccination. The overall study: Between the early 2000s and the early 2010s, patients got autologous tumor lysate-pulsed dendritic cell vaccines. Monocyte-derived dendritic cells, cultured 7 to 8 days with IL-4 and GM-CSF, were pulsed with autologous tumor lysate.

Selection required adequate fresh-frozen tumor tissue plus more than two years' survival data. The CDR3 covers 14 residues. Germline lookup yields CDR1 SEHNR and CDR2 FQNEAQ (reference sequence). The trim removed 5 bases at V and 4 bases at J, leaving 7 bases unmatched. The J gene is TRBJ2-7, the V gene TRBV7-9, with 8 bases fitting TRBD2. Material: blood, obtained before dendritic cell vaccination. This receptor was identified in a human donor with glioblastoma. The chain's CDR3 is CASSQIAGTYEQYF. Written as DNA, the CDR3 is TGTGCCAGCAGCCAGATAGCGGGGACATACGAGCAGTACTTC.